The rows below give T cell receptor beta chains drawn from one sample of a study of lymphopenia after photon versus proton radiotherapy. The repertoire was sequenced with immunoSEQ multiplex PCR; TCRdb's copy has only in-frame clones and lacks some. The profile shows 15,000 to 20,000 clones, approximately 86% of them singletons. The sequenced sample was peripheral blood, obtained from a patient treated with proton-based radiotherapy. Receptor source: a woman aged 55 to 70 with cholangiocarcinoma. Some clones in this sample may be carry-over from other donors' samples. Each CDR3 is given with its conserved first and last residue. Each record gives: J gene, CDR3 length, D gene, V gene, clone size, CDR3 protein, CDR3 DNA. D genes are given only for firm matches. Clone size is given for some rows only: seen once, a few or many times, or a class if the clone is expanded.

TRBJ1-4 16 NA TRBV9 once CASSSDTGTPSEKLFF TGTGCCAGCAGCTCTGATACTGGGACTCCTTCTGAAAAACTGTTTTTT
TRBJ1-5 14 NA TRBV4-2 NA CASSQDGWGQPQHF TGTGCCAGCAGCCAAGACGGTTGGGGGCAGCCCCAGCATTTT
TRBJ2-1 14 NA TRBV7-3 NA CASSLGGLYNEQFF TGTGCCAGCAGCTTAGGGGGGCTCTACAATGAGCAGTTCTTC
TRBJ2-5 15 TRBD2 TRBV6-6 NA CASRDPASGQETQYF TGTGCCAGCAGGGACCCCGCTAGCGGACAAGAGACCCAGTACTTC
TRBJ2-1 15 NA TRBV9 NA CASSVGPSSYNEQFF TGTGCCAGCAGCGTAGGACCCAGCTCCTACAATGAGCAGTTCTTC
TRBJ2-5 14 NA TRBV7-8 NA CASSLSWGHETQYF TGTGCCAGCAGCTTATCCTGGGGCCATGAGACCCAGTACTTC
TRBJ2-7 15 TRBD1 TRBV7-6 NA CASSLVTGGSYEQYF TGTGCCAGCAGCTTAGTGACAGGGGGCTCCTACGAGCAGTACTTC
TRBJ2-2 17 TRBD1 TRBV27 NA CASSSILGQGMSGELFF TGTGCCAGCAGTTCAATTTTGGGACAGGGGATGTCCGGGGAGCTGTTTTTT
TRBJ1-1 15 NA TRBV15 NA CATQRDGNQNTEAFF TGTGCCACCCAGAGGGACGGCAATCAGAACACTGAAGCTTTCTTT
TRBJ1-5 16 NA TRBV7-2 few CASSFETVVLRQPQHF TGTGCCAGCAGCTTCGAGACAGTCGTCCTTCGGCAGCCCCAGCATTTT
TRBJ2-1 16 TRBD2 TRBV7-6 NA CASSLAPSGGYNEQFF TGTGCCAGCAGCTTAGCCCCCAGCGGGGGGTACAATGAGCAGTTCTTC
TRBJ2-1 16 TRBD2 TRBV7-2 once CASSLVLAGGQNEQFF TGTGCCAGCAGCTTAGTATTGGCGGGGGGGCAAAATGAGCAGTTCTTC
TRBJ2-1 15 NA TRBV6-1 NA CASRGDQSSYNEQFF TGTGCCAGCAGGGGGGACCAGAGCTCCTACAATGAGCAGTTCTTC
TRBJ2-1 17 TRBD2 TRBV7-2 NA CASSLGRAGGLYNEQFF TGTGCCAGCAGCTTAGGGCGCGCGGGGGGACTCTACAATGAGCAGTTCTTC
TRBJ2-7 12 TRBD1 TRBV6-1 NA CASRGTVYEQYF TGTGCCAGCAGGGGGACAGTCTACGAGCAGTACTTC
TRBJ1-6 13 TRBD1 TRBV7-2 NA CASSKTGGGALHF TGTGCCAGCAGCAAAACAGGGGGTGGGGCCCTCCACTTT